The 21 T cell receptor beta chains below all came from one sample that was sequenced in a study of cytomegalovirus exposure and HLA in healthy donors. The table came from immunoSEQ multiplex PCR; TCRdb's copy has only in-frame clones and leaves some out. Counted here are about 130,000 clones, about 88% occurring once; the ten biggest clones make up more than 1%. Material: PBMCs. These receptors came from a woman aged 18-29 years in good health and CMV-seronegative.

This clone showed up just a few times. This chain uses TRBV5-5 with TRBJ1-2, with TRBD1 matching 9 bases. The germline V gene has CDR1 SGHKS and CDR2 YYEKEE (reference sequence). V shed 5 bases and J 8 bases; nucleotides not matched to a gene: 10. CDR3 length equals 14 residues. CDR3 bases: TGTGCCAGCAGAGACGATACAGGGGGCGCGGGCTACACCTTC. As protein: CASRDDTGGAGYTF.

The chain recombines TRBV5-1 with TRBJ1-4; no clear D. CDR1 is SGHRS and CDR2 is YFSETQ in the germline V gene. Between the trimmed V and J ends, which lost 6 bases and 3 bases, there was a span of 12 bases. The CDR3 is made up of 14 amino acids. CDR3 region: CASTISSPNEKLFF. CDR3 nucleotide sequence: TGCGCCAGCACCATTTCTAGCCCTAATGAAAAACTGTTTTTT.

CDR3 protein: CASSVGTGLNQPQHF. CDR3 DNA sequence: TGTGCCAGCAGCGTAGGGACAGGCCTAAATCAGCCCCAGCATTTT. The gene calls are TRBV9 and TRBJ1-5, with 7 bases fitting TRBD1. V gave up 0 bases and J gave up 4 bases; unmatched junction bases: 4. The CDR3 has 15 amino acids. Germline CDR1 is SGDLS and CDR2 is YYNGEE.

This rearrangement joins TRBV27 to TRBJ1-5, with a possible D match to TRBD1 (6 bases). CDR1 MNHEY and CDR2 SMNVEV come from the germline V gene (reference sequence). The CDR3 consists of 14 residues. V was cut by 3 bases and J by 7 bases, with 13 bases left in between. The chain's CDR3 is CASSFGQGLQPQHF. The CDR3 bases are TGTGCCAGCAGTTTTGGGCAGGGGCTACAGCCCCAGCATTTT.

CDR3 nucleotide sequence: TGTGCCAGCAGCCAAAGTTCTAGCGCGTCCTACGAGCAGTACTTC. Residues: CASSQSSSASYEQYF. The chain uses TRBV4-2 and TRBJ2-7, with D maybe TRBD2 (6 bases). V was cut by 2 bases and J by 1 base, with 12 bases left in between. This CDR3 region has 15 residues. Germline V lookup: CDR1 LGHNA, CDR2 YNFKEQ.

J is TRBJ1-2 and V is TRBV10-2; no firm D call. Germline lookup yields CDR1 WSHSY and CDR2 SAAADI. V lost 3 bases, J lost 6 bases, and 14 bases lay in between. CDR3 length equals 14 residues. Here the CDR3 DNA reads TGCGCCAGCAGTGACTACACAGAAGTCGATGGCTACACCTTC. It translates to CASSDYTEVDGYTF.

The chain is built from TRBV2 and TRBJ1-5; TRBD1 matches 12 bases. CDR3 length: 15 residues. J gave up 5 bases and V 8 bases, and 7 bases lay outside the gene matches. CDR1 SNHLY and CDR2 FYNNEI come from the germline V gene. CDR3 in DNA: TGTGCCAGCGCCGGGACAGGGGGCCTCCATCAGCCCCAGCATTTT. This codes for CASAGTGGLHQPQHF. Looking up the rest from reference TRBV2 and TRBJ1-5 gives the full variable domain: EPEVTQTPSHQVTQMGQEVILRCVPISNHLYFYWYRQILGQKVEFLVSFYNNEISEKSEIFDDQFSVERPDGSNFTLKIRSTKLEDSAMYFCASAGTGGLHQPQHFGDGTRLSIL.

The chain links TRBV6-6 to TRBJ1-6; D is perhaps TRBD1 (5 bases). Germline CDR1 reads MNHNY; CDR2 reads SVGAGI (reference sequence). V was cut by 7 bases and J by 9 bases, with 16 bases left in between. CDR3 length: 14 residues. The CDR3 sequence is CASIFRVSGSPLHF. In nucleotides, the CDR3 is TGTGCCAGCATTTTCAGGGTGAGTGGTTCACCCCTCCACTTT.

The chain is built from TRBV4-1 and TRBJ2-2, with D possibly being TRBD1 (5 bases). The V and J ends lost 6 bases and 7 bases respectively, with 18 bases between them. Germline CDR1 reads MGHRA; CDR2 reads YSYEKL. The CDR3 runs to 15 residues. For the CDR3, the DNA is TGCGCCAGCAGACTTCAGGGTTCTTCCGGCGGGGAGCTGTTTTTT. Residues: CASRLQGSSGGELFF.

This sequence joins TRBV18 and TRBJ1-4, with a possible D match to TRBD1 (6 bases). V was trimmed by 5 bases and J by 3 bases, leaving 16 bases between them. The CDR3 is made up of 16 amino acids. Per the germline V gene, CDR1 is KGHSH and CDR2 is LQKENI. The CDR3 region is CASSEMRGKANEKLFF. The CDR3 DNA is TGTGCCAGCTCAGAAATGAGGGGGAAGGCTAATGAAAAACTGTTTTTT.

The chain uses TRBV5-1 and TRBJ1-6, with TRBD1 identical over 7 bases. The CDR3 length is 17 residues. V was pared by 2 bases and J by 0 bases, with 5 bases of the junction left unmatched. The germline CDR1 and CDR2 sequences are SGHRS and YFSETQ. The CDR3 DNA sequence: TGCGCCAGCAGCTTCGTGGGACAGAGCTCCTATAATTCACCCCTCCACTTT. Protein sequence: CASSFVGQSSYNSPLHF.

This clone was recorded once. This rearrangement joins TRBV7-9 to TRBJ1-4; 8 nucleotides agree with TRBD1. CDR3 length equals 15 residues. V lost 1 base, J lost 10 bases, and 8 bases stayed unmatched. Per the germline V gene, CDR1 is SEHNR and CDR2 is FQNEAQ (reference sequence). CDR3 loop: CASSLGRTGSGKLFF. Here the CDR3 DNA reads TGTGCCAGCAGCTTAGGTAGGACAGGGAGTGGAAAACTGTTTTTT.

The chain is built from TRBV27 and TRBJ2-7, with D maybe TRBD1 (6 bases). From germline, CDR1 is MNHEY and CDR2 SMNVEV (reference sequence). V gave up 2 bases and J gave up 0 bases, with 11 bases separating them. This CDR3 is 15 amino acids long. CDR3 bases: TGTGCCAGCAGTTTACTCACAGGGAGCTCCTACGAGCAGTACTTC. This encodes CASSLLTGSSYEQYF.

The chain carries TRBV6-1 and TRBJ1-2; 11 nucleotides align to TRBD1. V lost 4 bases and J lost 3; bases outside the gene matches: 4. Germline loops: CDR1 MNHNS, CDR2 SASEGT. The CDR3 has 15 residues. In DNA, the CDR3 is TGTGCCAGCAGTGTGGGACAGGGGGAACACTATGGCTACACCTTC. Translated: CASSVGQGEHYGYTF.

The chain recombines TRBV29-1 with TRBJ2-1, with a weak D call TRBD2 (6 bases). V was shortened by 4 bases and J by 4 bases, with 11 bases between the two germline ends. CDR3 length equals 13 residues. Germline CDR1 and CDR2: SQVTM and ANQGSEA. The CDR3: CSVVGSGYNEQFF. The CDR3 bases are TGCAGCGTTGTTGGTAGCGGATACAATGAGCAGTTCTTC.

The V gene is TRBV7-8, the J gene TRBJ2-7; tentatively, D is TRBD1 (5 bases). Looked up from germline, CDR1 is SGHVS and CDR2 is FQNEAQ. The CDR3 contains 14 residues. The V and J ends lost 5 bases and 3 bases respectively, with 14 bases between them. The CDR3 bases are TGTGCCAGCAGCCCAGCGACAGTGATCTACGAGCAGTACTTC. Translating gives CASSPATVIYEQYF.

The rearrangement links TRBV5-1 to TRBJ1-1; D unclear. Trimming pared 1 base from V and 1 base from J, leaving 8 bases between. The CDR3 sequence is 14 residues long. Germline V gives CDR1 SGHRS, CDR2 YFSETQ. CDR3 region: CASSLISGNTEAFF. Written as DNA, the CDR3 is TGCGCCAGCAGCTTGATTTCAGGGAACACTGAAGCTTTCTTT.

This clone was detected once. This chain links TRBV7-9 with TRBJ1-5, with no clear D. Germline assignment: CDR1 SEHNR and CDR2 FQNEAQ (reference sequence). This CDR3 comprises 15 residues. The ends were cut back, 1 base at V and 8 bases at J, with 15 bases in the middle. The CDR3 nucleotides are TGTGCCAGCAGCTTAGGTTCGTCGAGCTACGAGCCCCAGCATTTT. Translation: CASSLGSSSYEPQHF.

This clone was found once. This chain uses TRBV5-1 with TRBJ2-4; 13 nucleotides align to TRBD2. CDR1 is SGHRS, CDR2 YFSETQ, per germline. V shed 2 bases, J shed 8 bases, and the junction held 7 bases outside the gene matches. The CDR3 extends over 16 amino acids. The CDR3 sequence is CASSLLAGGPNYIQYF. CDR3 DNA: TGCGCCAGCAGCTTACTAGCGGGGGGGCCTAACTACATTCAGTACTTC. Drawing the rest from reference TRBV5-1 and TRBJ2-4, the complete variable domain is KAGVTQTPRYLIKTRGQQVTLSCSPISGHRSVSWYQQTPGQGLQFLFEYFSETQRNKGNFPGRFSGRQFSNSRSEMNVSTLELGDSALYLCASSLLAGGPNYIQYFGAGTRLSVL.

This clone was counted once. Other DNA sequences in the same sample also yield this CDR3. J is TRBJ1-1 and V is TRBV6-1, with 7 positions matching TRBD1. Losses at the gene ends were 5 bases for V and 4 bases for J; bases not matched to a gene: 4. Germline values: CDR1 MNHNS, CDR2 SASEGT. The CDR3 is made up of 13 amino acids. The CDR3 sequence: CASSPQGGTEAFF. The CDR3 DNA reads TGTGCCAGCAGTCCCCAGGGGGGCACTGAAGCTTTCTTT.

By frequency in the sample, this clone is medium-sized. The chain is built from TRBV19 and TRBJ2-3; the D gene is possibly TRBD2 (5 bases). Trimming shortened V by 3 bases and J by 0 bases, and 13 bases separated the two germline ends. CDR1 and CDR2 (germline): LNHDA, SQIVND (reference sequence). This CDR3 has 16 residues. In DNA form, the CDR3 reads TGTGCCAGTAGTATCGGGGTAGCCTCCAGCACAGATACGCAGTATTTT. This gives the protein CASSIGVASSTDTQYF.